The 3 T cell receptor beta chains in this list originate from one sample, sequenced in a study of cytomegalovirus exposure and HLA in healthy donors. The PCR contained 60 Vbeta and 13 Jbeta primers. TCRdb's copy holds only in-frame clones and misses some; the assay was immunoSEQ multiplex PCR. The sample includes 200,000 to 300,000 clones, approximately 85% of them seen just once. Sequenced input: PBMCs. All receptors come from a middle-aged woman in good health and CMV-seropositive.

J is TRBJ2-3 and V is TRBV23-1; TRBD2 might be the D (5 bases). TRBV23-1 is filed as an ORF, its function uncertain. There are 15 residues in the CDR3. Trimming pared 0 bases from V and 2 bases from J, leaving 9 bases between. The CDR3 reads CASSQSREYTDTQYF. The CDR3 region has the DNA TGCGCCAGCAGTCAATCGAGGGAGTACACAGATACGCAGTATTTT.

The V call is TRBV28, the J call TRBJ2-2; D possibly corresponds to TRBD2 (5 bases). The germline V gene encodes CDR1 MDHEN and CDR2 SYDVKM. The CDR3 loop spans 12 amino acids. V lost 6 bases to trimming and J lost 10 bases, with 12 bases between them. CDR3 protein: CASSRDFLELFF. CDR3 DNA: TGTGCCAGCAGCCGGGATTTTTTGGAGCTGTTTTTT.

Only one count was recorded for this clone. The chain carries TRBV1 and TRBJ2-3; the table's D gene call, TRBD2, was not cross checked with the DNA. TRBV1 is a pseudogene segment. The CDR3 totals 15 residues. CDR3: CTSSQYTGTSNTQYF. The CDR3 coding sequence is TGCACCAGCAGCCAATACACCGGGACTAGCAATACGCAGTATTTT.